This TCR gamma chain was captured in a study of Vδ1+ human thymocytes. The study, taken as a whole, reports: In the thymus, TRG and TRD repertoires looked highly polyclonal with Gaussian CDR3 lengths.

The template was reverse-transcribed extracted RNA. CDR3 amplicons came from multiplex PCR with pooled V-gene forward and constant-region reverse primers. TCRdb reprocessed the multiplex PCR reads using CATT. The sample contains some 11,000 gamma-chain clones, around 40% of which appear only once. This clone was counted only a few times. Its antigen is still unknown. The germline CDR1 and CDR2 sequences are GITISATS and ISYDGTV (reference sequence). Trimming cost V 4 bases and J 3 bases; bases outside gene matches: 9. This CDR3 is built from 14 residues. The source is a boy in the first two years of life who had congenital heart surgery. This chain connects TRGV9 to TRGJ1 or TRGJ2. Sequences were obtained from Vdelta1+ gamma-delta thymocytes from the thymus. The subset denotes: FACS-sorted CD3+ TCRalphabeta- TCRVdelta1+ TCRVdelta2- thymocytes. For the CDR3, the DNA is TGTGCCTTGTGGGAAGAGAGCCTTTATTATAAGAAACTCTTT. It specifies CALWEESLYYKKLF.